This T cell receptor beta chain was found in a study of a mutant IDH1 vaccine in newly diagnosed glioma. The wider study: The study started vaccination 4-6 weeks after radiotherapy alone, or with temozolomide cycles. Pretreatment consisted of radiotherapy, temozolomide, or both, with most receiving both. The treated group averaged roughly 40 years old and was roughly 60% male, roughly 38% female.

Assay used: immunoSEQ multiplex PCR; TCRdb lists only in-frame clones, some missing. The repertoire holds under 95,000 clones, roughly 91% seen once, with about 0.61% in the top ten. V lost 0 bases to trimming and J lost 5 bases, with 9 bases between them. The length of the CDR3 is 14 residues. Per germline, CDR1 SGDLS and CDR2 YYNGEE. Regarding this clone: Its antigen is undetermined.

The time point here: week 5, during vaccination. The investigators gave 300 ug of mutant IDH1 20-mer peptide in each vaccine dose, together with topical imiquimod. General study findings and limits: Seemingly, top peripheral T cell clonotype changes bore no relation to pseudoprogression.

This chain connects TRBV9 to TRBJ1-3, with a weak D call TRBD1 (6 bases). This specimen consisted of PBMCs, obtained from a glioma patient whose treatment included an IDH1 peptide vaccine. This TCR came from a woman between 50 and 59 years old with glioma. The CDR3 here is CASSVEGERNTIYF. The CDR3 DNA reads TGTGCCAGCAGCGTAGAGGGGGAGAGAAACACCATATATTTT.